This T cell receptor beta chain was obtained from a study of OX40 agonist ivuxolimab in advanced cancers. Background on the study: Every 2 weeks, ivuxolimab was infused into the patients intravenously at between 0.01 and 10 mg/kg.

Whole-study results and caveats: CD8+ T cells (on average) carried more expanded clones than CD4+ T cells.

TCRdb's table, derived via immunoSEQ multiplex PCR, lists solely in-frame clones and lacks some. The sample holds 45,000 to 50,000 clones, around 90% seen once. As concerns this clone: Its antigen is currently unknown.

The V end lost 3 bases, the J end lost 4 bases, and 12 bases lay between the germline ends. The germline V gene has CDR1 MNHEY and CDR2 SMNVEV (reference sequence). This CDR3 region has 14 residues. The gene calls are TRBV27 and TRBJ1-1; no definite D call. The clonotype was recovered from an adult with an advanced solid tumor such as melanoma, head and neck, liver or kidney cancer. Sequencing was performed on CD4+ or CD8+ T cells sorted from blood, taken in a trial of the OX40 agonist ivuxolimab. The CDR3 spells CASSFGNGGTEAFF. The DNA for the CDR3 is TGTGCCAGCAGTTTTGGGAACGGAGGCACTGAAGCTTTCTTT.